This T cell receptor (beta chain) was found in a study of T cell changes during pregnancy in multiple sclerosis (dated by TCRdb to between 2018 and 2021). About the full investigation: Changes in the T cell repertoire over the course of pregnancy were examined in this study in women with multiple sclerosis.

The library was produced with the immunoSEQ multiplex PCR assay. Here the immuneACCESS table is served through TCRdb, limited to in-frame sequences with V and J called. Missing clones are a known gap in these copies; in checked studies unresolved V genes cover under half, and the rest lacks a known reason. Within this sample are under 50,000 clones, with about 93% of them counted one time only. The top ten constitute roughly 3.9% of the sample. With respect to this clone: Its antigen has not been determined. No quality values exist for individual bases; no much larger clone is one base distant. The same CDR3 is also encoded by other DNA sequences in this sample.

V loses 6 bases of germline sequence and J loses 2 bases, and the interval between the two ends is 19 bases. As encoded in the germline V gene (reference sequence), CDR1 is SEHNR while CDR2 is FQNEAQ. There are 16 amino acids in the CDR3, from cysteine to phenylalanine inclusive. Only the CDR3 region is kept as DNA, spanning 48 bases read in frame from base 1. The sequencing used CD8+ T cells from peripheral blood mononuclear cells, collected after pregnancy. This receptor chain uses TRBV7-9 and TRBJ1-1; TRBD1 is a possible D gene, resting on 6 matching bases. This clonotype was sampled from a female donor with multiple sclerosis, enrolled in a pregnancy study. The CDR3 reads CASSEDSWLLNTEAFF. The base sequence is TGTGCCAGCAGTGAGGACAGTTGGCTTCTCAACACTGAAGCTTTCTTT.